The 20 T cell receptor beta chains below were found in one sample sequenced in a study of T cell clonality in common variable immunodeficiency. Repertoires were generated with immunoSEQ multiplex PCR, while TCRdb's copy carries only in-frame clones and drops some. The sample contains 30,000 or so clones, none of them singletons. Sequenced sample: peripheral blood mononuclear cells. These receptor sequences come from a person between 18 and 69 years old in good health.

This clone was observed many times. The read ends 3 residues shy of where the CDR3 ends; the end is completed using the germline J gene. This same CDR3 is encoded by further DNA sequences in the sample. This chain uses TRBV7-2 with TRBJ1-3, with D perhaps matching TRBD1 (5 bases). This CDR3 is built from 15 residues. Trimming left V 4 bases short and J 4 bases short, with 14 bases between. Germline V gene sequence: CDR1 SGHTA, CDR2 FQGNSA. The CDR3 is CASSSSTAPGNTIYF. Incomplete CDR3 DNA: TGTGCCAGCAGCTCCTCGACAGCGCCGGGAAACACC.

This clone was observed many times. The read stops 3 residues short of the end of the CDR3; the missing end is completed from the germline J gene. The V and J genes are TRBV19 and TRBJ1-5; no definite D call. Germline V gene data show CDR1 as LNHDA and CDR2 as SQIVND (reference sequence). Trimming pared 4 bases from V and 5 bases from J, leaving 15 bases between. CDR3 length equals 15 residues. The DNA read from the CDR3 is TGTGCCAGTAGTAAACCCTTTGAGTTAGATCAGCCC. This translates into CASSKPFELDQP. The whole CDR3 sequence reads CASSKPFELDQPQHF.

This clone has at least ten counts. CDR3 loop: CASSPLAGAQSTDTQYF. The sequenced CDR3 bases are TGTGCCAGCAGTCCCCTAGCGGGGGCCCAGAGCACAGATACG. The chain employs TRBV14 and TRBJ2-3; 10 nucleotides match TRBD2. The read halts 3 residues ahead of the CDR3 end, with the missing end drawn from the germline J gene. The CDR3 sequence is 17 residues long. V lost 6 bases and J lost 0; bases outside the gene matches: 9. The germline gives CDR1 SGHDN, CDR2 FVKESK.

In this sample, this clone turned up many times. The CDR3 reads CSATRTSGGYNEQFF. CDR3 DNA, as far as it was read: TGCAGTGCTACAAGGACTAGCGGGGGGTACAATGAG. The rearrangement uses TRBV20-1 and TRBJ2-1, with 14 bases that match TRBD2. The read ends 3 residues shy of where the CDR3 ends; the end is completed using the germline J gene. The length of the CDR3 is 15 residues. CDR1 is DFQATT, CDR2 SNEGSKA, per germline (reference sequence). V lost 4 bases and J lost 4; bases outside the gene matches: 3.

This clone was counted a few times. The read terminates 3 residues before the CDR3 end, so the remaining end is supplied by the germline J gene. The V gene is TRBV7-9, the J gene TRBJ2-4; 7 bases agree with TRBD2. The germline gives CDR1 SEHNR, CDR2 FQNEAQ (reference sequence). The CDR3 spans 12 residues. CDR3 bases read: TGTGCCAGCGCCCGGGGGGACTATGGT. Protein product: CASARGDYG. The whole CDR3 protein is CASARGDYGQYF.

This clone has ten or more counts. The read terminates 3 residues before the CDR3 end, so the remaining end is supplied by the germline J gene. The chain is built from TRBV7-2 and TRBJ1-2; 9 nucleotides match TRBD1. V was pared by 5 bases and J by 2 bases, with 3 bases of the junction left unmatched. Germline-derived CDR1 and CDR2 are SGHTA and FQGNSA. CDR3 length: 14 residues. CDR3 DNA (partial): TGTGCCAGCAGCCCGACAGGGGGGAACTATGGC. As protein: CASSPTGGNYG. The whole CDR3 protein is CASSPTGGNYGYTF.

In this sample, this clone turned up many times. The read gets to within 3 residues of the CDR3 end, and the germline J gene fills in the rest. V usage is TRBV20-1 and J usage is TRBJ2-5, with a possible D match to TRBD2 (6 bases). The CDR3 length is 14 residues. From germline, CDR1 is DFQATT and CDR2 SNEGSKA (reference sequence). V shed 0 bases and J shed 5 bases, with 13 bases lying between them. The CDR3 region is CSARDASGGETQYF. Partial CDR3 DNA: TGCAGTGCTAGAGATGCCAGTGGGGGGGAGACC.

At least ten counts were recorded for this clone. Sequencing ends 3 residues short of the CDR3 end; the germline J gene provides the rest. V usage is TRBV10-3 and J usage is TRBJ2-2, with D possibly TRBD2 on 7 matching bases. Germline values: CDR1 ENHRY, CDR2 SYGVKD. Trimming shortened V by 3 bases and J by 7 bases, and 21 bases separated the two germline ends. There are 17 residues in the CDR3. CDR3 sequence reads: CAISDQGRGGRYGELFF. CDR3 bases read: TGTGCCATCAGTGATCAGGGGAGGGGGGGCCGGTACGGGGAG.

This clone was observed many times. The read ends 3 residues before the CDR3 terminus; that terminus is restored from the germline J gene. The chain carries TRBV7-9 and TRBJ2-1; TRBD2 is a possible D gene (5 bases). The ends were cut back, 4 bases at V and 3 bases at J, with 13 bases in the middle. This CDR3 comprises 15 residues. Germline-derived CDR1 and CDR2 are SEHNR and FQNEAQ (reference sequence). The CDR3 spells CASSSPKRRYNEQFF. Partial CDR3 DNA: TGTGCCAGCAGCTCCCCGAAGCGGCGCTACAATGAG.

Many counts were recorded for this clone. The read ends 3 residues before the CDR3 terminus; that terminus is restored from the germline J gene. The chain recombines TRBV18 with TRBJ2-7; 8 bases map to TRBD2. V shed 3 bases and J 2 bases; nucleotides not matched to a gene: 12. Germline V gene sequence: CDR1 KGHSH, CDR2 LQKENI. The CDR3 sequence is 17 residues long. The CDR3 bases that were read are TGTGCCAGCTCACCGGTGTGGGGTAGCGGGGTCCCCTACGAG. Encoded protein: CASSPVWGSGVPYE. The whole CDR3 sequence is CASSPVWGSGVPYEQYF.

This clone has ten or more counts. The CDR3 extends 3 residues past the end of the read, so its final part is completed from the germline J gene. This sequence joins TRBV19 and TRBJ1-5; 10 bases fit TRBD1. The junction had 4 bases not matched to a gene; V was cut back by 4 bases and J by 4 bases. This CDR3 is built from 15 residues. Germline values: CDR1 LNHDA, CDR2 SQIVND (reference sequence). The part of the CDR3 DNA that was read is TGTGCCAGTAGTACTGAGGGACAGGGGAATCAGCCC. Translating gives CASSTEGQGNQP. The entire CDR3 protein reads CASSTEGQGNQPQHF.

This clone was recorded many times. The read finishes 3 residues shy of the CDR3 end, and the germline J gene is used to complete it. The chain joins TRBV2 to TRBJ2-5, with 7 positions matching TRBD2. The CDR3 spans 14 residues. Germline CDR1 SNHLY, CDR2 FYNNEI. Trimming at V came to 6 bases and at J to 7 bases, leaving 11 bases not matched to a gene. CDR3 bases read: TGTGCCAGCAGGGGGGGGACTTCCTGGGGGACC. It is translated as CASRGGTSWGT. The whole CDR3 protein is CASRGGTSWGTQYF.

This clone was seen at least ten times. The sequenced fragment ends 3 residues before the CDR3 boundary, so the rest is inferred from the germline J gene. The rearrangement uses TRBV7-2 and TRBJ2-5, with D possibly matching TRBD1 (5 bases). CDR1 and CDR2 (germline): SGHTA, FQGNSA. This CDR3 spans 13 amino acids. V lost 5 bases, J lost 5 bases, and 12 bases lay in between. CDR3 sequence reads: CASSPRGGETQYF. CDR3 DNA (partial): TGTGCCAGCAGCCCTAGGGGTGGGGAGACC.

This clone was detected a few times. The observed sequence ends 3 residues before the CDR3 terminus, with the missing tail filled in from the germline J gene. J is TRBJ1-1 and V is TRBV20-1; TRBD1 matches at 8 bases. V lost 5 bases to trimming and J lost 1 base; unmatched junction nucleotides: 12. CDR3 size: 16 residues. The germline V gene has CDR1 DFQATT and CDR2 SNEGSKA (reference sequence). The CDR3 bases that were read are TGCAGTGCTCCCAAACAGGGGGGTGAGGGGAACACTGAA. Its protein is CSAPKQGGEGNTE. Given in full, the CDR3 is CSAPKQGGEGNTEAFF.

This clone was observed at least ten times. Coverage ceases 3 residues before the CDR3 finishes, and the germline J gene fills in the end. The chain employs TRBV6-4 and TRBJ2-1; 11 bases map to TRBD2. Per germline, CDR1 MRHNA and CDR2 SNTAGT. CDR3 length: 15 amino acids. The J segment lost 6 bases and the V segment lost 4 bases, leaving 5 bases of the junction unmatched. The covered CDR3 bases are TGTGCCAGCAGTGGCACTAGCGGGAGCCCCAATGAG. It translates to CASSGTSGSPNE. The full CDR3 protein is CASSGTSGSPNEQFF.

This clone was seen ten or more times. The read terminates 3 residues ahead of where the CDR3 ends, so the germline J gene completes it. This chain joins TRBV5-5 and TRBJ2-7; TRBD1 matches at 7 bases. The germline CDR1 and CDR2 sequences are SGHKS and YYEKEE (reference sequence). V lost 1 base, J lost 0 bases, and 1 base stayed unmatched. This CDR3 comprises 14 residues. Incomplete CDR3 DNA: TGTGCCAGCAGCTTGACAGGGGTCTCCTACGAG. It yields the protein CASSLTGVSYE. The whole CDR3 region reads CASSLTGVSYEQYF.

This clone was counted ten times or more. The read ends 3 residues shy of where the CDR3 ends; the end is completed using the germline J gene. The gene calls are TRBV6-1 and TRBJ1-5, with unresolved D. V lost 3 bases and J lost 5, with 8 bases in between. Per germline, CDR1 MNHNS and CDR2 SASEGT. The CDR3 spans 13 residues. The CDR3 bases that were read are TGTGCCAGCAGTGAGCGCAACCATCAGCCC. Protein sequence: CASSERNHQP. The full CDR3 protein is CASSERNHQPQHF.

This clone came up many times. The sequence runs out 3 residues before the end of the CDR3; the remainder is reconstructed from the germline J gene. The V call is TRBV18, the J call TRBJ2-7, with D possibly TRBD1 on 7 matching bases. Germline values: CDR1 KGHSH, CDR2 LQKENI. This CDR3 has 16 residues. V was cut by 3 bases and J by 1 base, with 16 bases left in between. This CDR3 is CASSPASQGGSYEQYF. Incomplete CDR3 DNA: TGTGCCAGCTCACCCGCCTCCCAGGGGGGTTCCTACGAG.

This clone was observed many times. The read halts 3 residues ahead of the CDR3 end, with the missing end drawn from the germline J gene. This chain uses TRBV19 with TRBJ1-2; 8 bases line up with TRBD1. The trim removed 3 bases at V and 7 bases at J, leaving 7 bases unmatched. The CDR3 spans 14 residues. Germline V lookup: CDR1 LNHDA, CDR2 SQIVND (reference sequence). CDR3 loop: CASSILRRGPGYTF. CDR3 DNA (partial): TGTGCCAGTAGTATCTTGCGCAGGGGGCCTGGC.

This clone showed up many times. The CDR3 end falls 3 residues outside the read, so it is completed with the germline J gene. V usage is TRBV9 and J usage is TRBJ2-3, with D unresolved. This CDR3 has 13 amino acids. Germline CDR1 SGDLS, CDR2 YYNGEE. The sequenced part of the CDR3 DNA is TGTGCCAGCAGCCGTCAGGAACAAGAGACG. Protein sequence: CASSRQEQET. The entire CDR3 sequence reads CASSRQEQETQYF. Complete variable domain (other parts from reference TRBV9 and TRBJ2-3): DSGVTQTPKHLITATGQRVTLRCSPRSGDLSVYWYQQSLDQGLQFLIQYYNGEERAKGNILERFSAQQFPDLHSELNLSSLELGDSALYFCASSRQEQETQYFGPGTRLTVL.